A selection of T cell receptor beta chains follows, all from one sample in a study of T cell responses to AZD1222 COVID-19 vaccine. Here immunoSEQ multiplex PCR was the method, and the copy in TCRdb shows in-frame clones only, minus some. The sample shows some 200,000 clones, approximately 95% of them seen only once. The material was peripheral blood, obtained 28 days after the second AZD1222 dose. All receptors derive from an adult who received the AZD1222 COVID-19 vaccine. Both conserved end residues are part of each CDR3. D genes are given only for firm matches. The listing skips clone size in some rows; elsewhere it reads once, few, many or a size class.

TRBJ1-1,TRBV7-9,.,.,CASSAQWGQEAFF,TGTGCCAGCAGCGCTCAATGGGGCCAAGAAGCTTTCTTT
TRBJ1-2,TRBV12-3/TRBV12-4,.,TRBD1,CASSRDRANGYTF,TGTGCCAGCAGCCGGGACAGGGCCAATGGCTACACCTTC
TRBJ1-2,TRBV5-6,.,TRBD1,CASSSTGTIYGYTF,TGTGCCAGCAGCTCGACAGGGACCATCTATGGCTACACCTTC
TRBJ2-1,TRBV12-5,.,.,CASGLTGHNEQFF,TGTGCTAGTGGGCTGACAGGTCACAATGAGCAGTTCTTC
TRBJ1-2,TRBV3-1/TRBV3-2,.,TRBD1,CASSHLTGYYGYTF,TGTGCCAGCAGCCACCTGACAGGGTACTATGGCTACACCTTC
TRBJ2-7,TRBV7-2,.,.,CASSLDRLLPYEQYF,TGTGCCAGCAGTCTCGACAGGTTGCTACCCTACGAGCAGTACTTC
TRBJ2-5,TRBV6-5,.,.,CASSYSGWGTQYF,TGTGCCAGCAGTTACTCCGGCTGGGGGACCCAGTACTTC
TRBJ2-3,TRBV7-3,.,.,CASSLVDGVTDTQYF,TGTGCCAGCAGCTTAGTCGACGGGGTGACAGATACGCAGTATTTT
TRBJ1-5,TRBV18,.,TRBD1,CASSADRGQPQHF,TGTGCCAGCTCAGCGGACAGGGGGCAGCCCCAGCATTTT
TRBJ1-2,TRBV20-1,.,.,CSALTYGYTF,TGCAGTGCACTCACATATGGCTACACCTTC
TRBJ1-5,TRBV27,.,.,CASSRDTGEPQHF,TGTGCCAGCAGCAGGGATACTGGGGAGCCCCAGCATTTT
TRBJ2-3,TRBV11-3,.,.,CASSLEGYTQYF,TGTGCCAGCAGCTTAGAGGGATATACGCAGTATTTT
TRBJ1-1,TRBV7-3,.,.,CASSLQGPTEAFF,TGTGCCAGCAGCCTCCAGGGTCCTACTGAAGCTTTCTTT
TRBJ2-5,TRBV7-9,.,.,CASSLLWQIQETQYF,TGTGCCAGCAGCTTACTTTGGCAGATACAAGAGACCCAGTACTTC
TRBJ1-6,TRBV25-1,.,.,CASSGKGTSSPLHF,TGTGCCAGCAGTGGTAAGGGAACAAGTTCACCCCTCCACTTT
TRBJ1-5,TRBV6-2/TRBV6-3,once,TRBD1,CASSDRANQPQHF,TGTGCCAGCAGTGACAGGGCCAATCAGCCCCAGCATTTT
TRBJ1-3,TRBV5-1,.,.,CASSLAGGGSGNTIYF,TGCGCCAGCAGCTTGGCCGGCGGAGGCTCTGGAAACACCATATATTTT
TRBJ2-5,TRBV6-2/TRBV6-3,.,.,CASSTGQGYTETQYF,TGTGCCAGCAGTACGGGGCAGGGATATACAGAGACCCAGTACTTC
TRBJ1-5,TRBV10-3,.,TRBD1,CAISESGQALGPQHF,TGTGCCATCAGTGAGTCCGGACAGGCTTTAGGGCCCCAGCATTTT
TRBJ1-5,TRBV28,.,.,CASSLTRAGNQPQHF,TGTGCCAGCAGTCTCACACGGGCGGGCAATCAGCCCCAGCATTTT
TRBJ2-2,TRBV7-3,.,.,CASSVNAGTGTGELFF,TGTGCCAGCAGCGTAAATGCAGGGACTGGCACCGGGGAGCTGTTTTTT
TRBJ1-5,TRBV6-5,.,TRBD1,CASSRTGGDQPQHF,TGTGCCAGCAGTCGAACAGGGGGCGATCAGCCCCAGCATTTT
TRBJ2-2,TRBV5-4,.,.,CASSPTGWNTGELFF,TGTGCCAGCAGCCCAACAGGGTGGAACACCGGGGAGCTGTTTTTT
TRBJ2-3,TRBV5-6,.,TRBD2,CASSLIPGAGGGTGTQYF,TGTGCCAGCAGCTTAATCCCTGGGGCGGGGGGAGGAACCGGGACGCAGTATTTT
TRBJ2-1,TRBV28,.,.,CASRLRVSEQFF,TGTGCCAGCAGACTCAGGGTTAGTGAGCAGTTCTTC
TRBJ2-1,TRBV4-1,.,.,CASSSRSSNEQFF,TGCGCCAGCAGCTCACGCTCTTCGAATGAGCAGTTCTTC
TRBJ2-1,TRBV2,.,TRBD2,CASSSLLAGGASNEQFF,TGTGCCAGCAGTTCCCTGTTAGCGGGGGGGGCATCCAATGAGCAGTTCTTC
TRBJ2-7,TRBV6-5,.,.,CASSYLAGESYEQYF,TGTGCCAGCAGTTACCTGGCAGGTGAATCCTACGAGCAGTACTTC
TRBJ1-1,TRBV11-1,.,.,CASSPRGGDMNTEAFF,TGTGCCAGCAGCCCCAGAGGGGGGGATATGAACACTGAAGCTTTCTTT
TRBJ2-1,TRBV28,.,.,CASSFVGEQFF,TGTGCCAGCAGTTTTGTGGGAGAGCAGTTCTTC
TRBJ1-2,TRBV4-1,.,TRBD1,CASSDPTGRGSGYTF,TGCGCCAGCAGCGACCCGACAGGGAGAGGTTCTGGCTACACCTTC
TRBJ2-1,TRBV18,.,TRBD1,CASSPQGVYYNEQFF,TGTGCCAGCTCACCGCAGGGGGTTTACTACAATGAGCAGTTCTTC
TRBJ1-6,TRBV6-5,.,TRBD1,CASSYRDSWNSPLHF,TGTGCCAGCAGTTACCGGGACAGTTGGAATTCACCCCTCCACTTT
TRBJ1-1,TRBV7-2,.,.,CASSSRGGTEAFF,TGTGCCAGCAGCAGCAGAGGGGGGACTGAAGCTTTCTTT
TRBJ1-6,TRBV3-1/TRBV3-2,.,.,CASSYTGYSPLHF,TGTGCCAGCAGTTACACAGGTTATTCACCCCTCCACTTT
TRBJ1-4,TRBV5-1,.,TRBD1,CASSLAQGAKKLFF,TGCGCCAGCAGCTTGGCCCAGGGGGCGAAAAAACTGTTTTTT
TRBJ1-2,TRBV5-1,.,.,CASSLARESDGYTF,TGCGCCAGCAGCTTGGCCCGAGAGAGCGATGGCTACACCTTC
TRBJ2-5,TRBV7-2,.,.,CASSLGFWQGVQETQYF,TGTGCCAGCAGCTTAGGCTTTTGGCAGGGAGTTCAAGAGACCCAGTACTTC
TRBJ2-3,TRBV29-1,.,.,CSVGVDTQYF,TGCAGCGTTGGCGTGGATACGCAGTATTTT
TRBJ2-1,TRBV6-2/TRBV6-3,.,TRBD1,CASSYEGASEQFF,TGTGCCAGCAGTTACGAGGGGGCGTCTGAGCAGTTCTTC
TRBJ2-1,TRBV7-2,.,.,CASSWGGRQEQFF,TGTGCCAGCAGCTGGGGGGGCCGGCAAGAGCAGTTCTTC
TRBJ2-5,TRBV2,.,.,CASRDGLSETQYF,TGTGCCAGCAGAGATGGACTTTCCGAGACCCAGTACTTC
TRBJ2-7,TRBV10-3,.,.,CAISRSPSVAYEQYF,TGTGCCATCAGTCGTTCGCCTAGCGTCGCCTACGAGCAGTACTTC
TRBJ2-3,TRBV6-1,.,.,CASREALQVVGYTDTQYF,TGTGCCAGCAGGGAAGCCCTCCAGGTTGTAGGGTACACAGATACGCAGTATTTT
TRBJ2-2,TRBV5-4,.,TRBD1,CASSLDPGQSTGELFF,TGTGCCAGCAGCTTGGATCCGGGACAGAGCACCGGGGAGCTGTTTTTT
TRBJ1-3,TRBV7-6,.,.,CASSSRGGTQGNTIYF,TGTGCCAGCAGCTCTCGTGGGGGGACACAAGGAAACACCATATATTTT